Sequencing of this TCR beta chain was carried out in a study of blood T cell repertoires in COVID-19. Study background: Collection of acute and convalescent COVID-19 samples took place in the United States, Italy and Spain.

Per the original data handling: Amplifying reference gene primers gave estimates of nucleated cell counts. TCRdb's table, derived via immunoSEQ multiplex PCR, lists solely in-frame clones and lacks some. That table supplies the V and J calls and clone size; D and trimming were determined from the DNA. Altogether approximately 250,000 clones are present, about 85% being singletons, with the ten largest covering 5.5% to 8%. The CDR3 loop spans 13 amino acids. The V and J ends lost 7 bases and 0 bases respectively, with 11 bases between them. Per germline, CDR1 SGHRS and CDR2 YFSETQ. The chain links TRBV5-1 to TRBJ2-7; the D is unclear. This clonotype was sampled from a woman in her sixties with active or convalescent COVID-19. Sequenced input: peripheral blood. Written as DNA, the CDR3 is TGCGCCAGCTTAAACCCCAGCTCCTACGAGCAGTACTTC. As protein: CASLNPSSYEQYF.